Each of the 13 T cell receptor beta chains below was sequenced from the same sample in a study of blood T cells in healthy people across ages. A second about 6 to 12 cycle PCR used barcoded and J-beta primers. Each CDR3 protein is one row after TCRdb ran MiXCR on the 5' RACE reads. Of some 1,500,000 distinct CDR3 sequences listed, about 45% are singletons. Sequenced material: blood. Receptors originate from a woman under 30 in good health.

A few counts support this clonotype. V usage is TRBV6-1 and J usage is TRBJ2-1; D may match TRBD1 or TRBD2 (5 bases each). Trimming shortened V by 2 bases and J by 7 bases, and 12 bases separated the two germline ends. CDR3 length: 14 residues. Germline CDR1 reads MNHNS; CDR2 reads SASEGT. CDR3 bases: TGTGCCAGCAGTGAACTTTTCGAGGGGAATGAGCAGTTCTTC. Its translation is CASSELFEGNEQFF.

This clonotype is labeled as medium-sized. The CDR3 is CSATPSGGGRGEQFF. The CDR3 region has the DNA TGCAGTGCTACGCCTAGCGGGGGAGGTAGGGGTGAGCAGTTCTTC. This sequence joins TRBV20-1 and TRBJ2-1; 10 positions match TRBD2. The germline CDR1 and CDR2 sequences are DFQATT and SNEGSKA (reference sequence). V trimming: 4 bases; J trimming: 9 bases; junction bases outside the gene matches: 12. This CDR3 is built from 15 residues.

The gene calls are TRBV20-1 and TRBJ2-3; TRBD2 matches 8 bases. Trimming took 3 bases from V and 4 from J; bases not matched to a gene: 3. The CDR3 runs to 13 residues. CDR1 and CDR2 (germline): DFQATT, SNEGSKA (reference sequence). The CDR3 spells CSASGRAPDTQYF. The CDR3 DNA reads as TGCAGTGCTAGCGGGAGGGCGCCAGATACGCAGTATTTT.

This rearrangement joins TRBV14 to TRBJ2-1; the D is unclear. The CDR3 is made up of 12 amino acids. Germline-derived CDR1 and CDR2 are SGHDN and FVKESK. The V end was cut by 1 base, the J end by 6 bases, with 4 bases between. The CDR3 sequence is CASSQVLNEQFF. The DNA for the CDR3 is TGTGCCAGCAGCCAAGTTCTCAATGAGCAGTTCTTC.

The chain carries TRBV7-2 and TRBJ1-1, with D possibly matching TRBD1 (6 bases). In germline, CDR1 is SGHTA, CDR2 FQGNSA. Trimming took 5 bases from V and 8 from J, leaving 18 bases between them. The CDR3 is made up of 14 amino acids. The CDR3: CASSIRDTSTEAFF. The CDR3 DNA reads TGTGCCAGCAGCATCCGGGACACAAGTACCGAAGCTTTCTTT.

The rearrangement links TRBV12-3 or TRBV12-4 to TRBJ2-3, with D hard to call. V dropped 6 bases and J dropped 1 base, with 14 bases sitting between them. This CDR3 is built from 15 residues. The CDR3 reads CASSQYRTGTDTQYF. CDR3 nucleotide sequence: TGTGCCAGCAGCCAATATCGAACGGGCACAGATACGCAGTATTTT.

This clonotype has a handful of counts. The V gene is TRBV20-1, the J gene TRBJ2-1; D tentatively fits TRBD1 or TRBD2 (6 bases each). The CDR3 contains 14 residues. Germline assignment: CDR1 DFQATT and CDR2 SNEGSKA (reference sequence). Trimming removed 6 bases from V and 0 bases from J, with 12 bases in between. This CDR3 reads CSAGRGASYNEQFF. The CDR3 DNA sequence: TGCAGTGCCGGTAGGGGGGCCTCCTACAATGAGCAGTTCTTC.

The chain has TRBV12-5 and TRBJ2-7, with TRBD1 matching 9 bases. This CDR3 comprises 14 residues. The trim removed 6 bases at V and 6 bases at J, leaving 9 bases unmatched. Germline loops: CDR1 LGHNT, CDR2 FRNRAP. The CDR3 DNA reads TGTGCTAGTGGCCCCACGGGACAGGGTACCGAGCAGTACTTC. It encodes CASGPTGQGTEQYF.

This clonotype was seen once. The CDR3 DNA reads TGTGCCAGCAGCTTAGCCACTCAGGGGGCTGGTTCACCCCTCCACTTT. Translating it yields CASSLATQGAGSPLHF. V and J are TRBV7-2 and TRBJ1-6; TRBD1 aligns across 8 bases. Germline CDR1 SGHTA, CDR2 FQGNSA. With V trimmed by 0 bases and J by 9 bases, 7 bases remained unmatched. The CDR3 spans 16 residues.

This clonotype was counted ten times or more. This chain uses TRBV12-3 or TRBV12-4 with TRBJ2-3; tentative D call: TRBD2 (6 bases). The CDR3 contains 13 residues. With 5 bases removed from V and 4 bases from J, the gap between germline ends came to 10 bases. The CDR3 DNA is TGTGCCAGCAGTGAACTAGCTGCAGATACGCAGTATTTT. It codes for CASSELAADTQYF.

This rearrangement joins TRBV5-1 to TRBJ1-1, with D possibly being TRBD1 (6 bases). The V and J ends lost 6 bases and 2 bases respectively, with 14 bases between them. This CDR3 spans 14 amino acids. Germline CDR1 SGHRS, CDR2 YFSETQ. Written as DNA, the CDR3 is TGCGCCAGCACCGAGGGGGGGATTAACACTGAAGCTTTCTTT. Its protein is CASTEGGINTEAFF.

This clonotype was seen many times. V gene TRBV29-1 combines with J gene TRBJ2-3; 10 nucleotides line up with TRBD2. With V trimmed by 8 bases and J by 5 bases, 7 bases remained unmatched. CDR1 and CDR2 from the germline V gene are SQVTM and ANQGSEA. The CDR3 contains 13 residues. DNA for the CDR3: TGCAGCCTTGGGGGACTAGCGCAAGATACGCAGTATTTT. Translating gives CSLGGLAQDTQYF.

This clonotype was recorded only once. The chain is built from TRBV5-1 and TRBJ2-3; 14 bases are shared with TRBD2. The CDR3 is made up of 15 amino acids. Trimming took 4 bases from V and 9 from J; bases not matched to a gene: 7. Per germline, CDR1 SGHRS and CDR2 YFSETQ. CDR3 region: CASSVSTSGRETQYF. CDR3 nucleotides: TGCGCCAGCAGCGTTTCGACTAGCGGGAGGGAAACGCAGTATTTT. Drawing the rest from reference TRBV5-1 and TRBJ2-3, the complete variable domain is KAGVTQTPRYLIKTRGQQVTLSCSPISGHRSVSWYQQTPGQGLQFLFEYFSETQRNKGNFPGRFSGRQFSNSRSEMNVSTLELGDSALYLCASSVSTSGRETQYFGPGTRLTVL.